The clone carrying this T cell receptor beta chain was counted many times. A sample-barcoded 5' primer and a J-beta primer mix were used in a second PCR of roughly 7 to 11 cycles. TCRdb fed the 5' RACE reads into MiXCR, producing one record per CDR3 protein. There are just under 900,000 distinct CDR3 sequences in the sample; about 30% occur only once, and roughly 17% lies in the top ten. V lost 3 bases and J 4 bases, leaving 15 bases between the germline ends. CDR3 length: 15 amino acids. Germline V gives CDR1 SNHLY, CDR2 FYNNEI. The source of the sample is a study of blood T cells in healthy people across ages. A minimum of 7 million PBMCs was isolated per sample.

The chain uses TRBV2 and TRBJ1-2, with D unclear. The sample taken for sequencing was blood. This receptor was taken from a woman over 75 in good health. The DNA for the CDR3 is TGTGCCAGCAGTGAGTGGCCGGGAACCCCCTATGGCTACACCTTC. It codes for CASSEWPGTPYGYTF.